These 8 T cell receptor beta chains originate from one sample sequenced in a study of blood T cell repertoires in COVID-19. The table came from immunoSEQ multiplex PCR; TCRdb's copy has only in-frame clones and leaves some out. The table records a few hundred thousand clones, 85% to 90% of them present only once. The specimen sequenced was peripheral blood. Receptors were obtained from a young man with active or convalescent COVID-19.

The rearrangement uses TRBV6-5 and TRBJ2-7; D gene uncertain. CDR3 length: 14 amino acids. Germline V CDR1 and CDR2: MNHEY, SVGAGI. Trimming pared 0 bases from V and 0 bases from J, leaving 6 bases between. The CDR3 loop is CASSYSVSSYEQYF. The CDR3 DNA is TGTGCCAGCAGTTACTCGGTCAGCTCCTACGAGCAGTACTTC.

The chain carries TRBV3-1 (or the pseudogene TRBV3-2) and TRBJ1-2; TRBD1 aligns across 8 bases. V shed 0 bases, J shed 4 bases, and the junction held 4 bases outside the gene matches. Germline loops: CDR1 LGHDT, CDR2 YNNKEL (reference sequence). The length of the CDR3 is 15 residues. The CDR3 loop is CASSQDPDRGYGYTF. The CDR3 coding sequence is TGTGCCAGCAGCCAAGACCCAGACAGGGGCTATGGCTACACCTTC.

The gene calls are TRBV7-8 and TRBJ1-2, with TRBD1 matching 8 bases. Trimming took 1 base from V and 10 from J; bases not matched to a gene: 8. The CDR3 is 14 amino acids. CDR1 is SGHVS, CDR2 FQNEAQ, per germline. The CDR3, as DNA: TGTGCCAGCAGCTTAGAAGGACAGGGTCAGGTCTACACCTTC. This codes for CASSLEGQGQVYTF.

CDR3 sequence: CASSLETGGNYGYTF. The CDR3 region has the DNA TGTGCCAGCAGCTTAGAAACAGGGGGTAACTATGGCTACACCTTC. V and J are TRBV7-9 and TRBJ1-2, with 8 bases that match TRBD1. CDR1 SEHNR and CDR2 FQNEAQ come from the germline V gene (reference sequence). Losses at the gene ends were 1 base for V and 1 base for J; bases not matched to a gene: 2. This CDR3 contains 15 residues.

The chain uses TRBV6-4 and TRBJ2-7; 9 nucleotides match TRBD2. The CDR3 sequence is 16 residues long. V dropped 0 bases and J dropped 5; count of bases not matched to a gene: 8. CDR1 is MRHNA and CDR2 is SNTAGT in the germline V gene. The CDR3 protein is CASSDSRVAGADEQYF. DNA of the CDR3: TGTGCCAGCAGTGACTCGAGGGTAGCGGGAGCTGACGAGCAGTACTTC.

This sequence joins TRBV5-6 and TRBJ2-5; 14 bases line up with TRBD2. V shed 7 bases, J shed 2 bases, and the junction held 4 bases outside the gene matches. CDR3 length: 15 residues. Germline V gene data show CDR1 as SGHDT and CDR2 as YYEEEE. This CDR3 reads CASRTSGGSQETQYF. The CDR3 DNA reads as TGTGCCAGCCGGACTAGCGGGGGGTCGCAAGAGACCCAGTACTTC.

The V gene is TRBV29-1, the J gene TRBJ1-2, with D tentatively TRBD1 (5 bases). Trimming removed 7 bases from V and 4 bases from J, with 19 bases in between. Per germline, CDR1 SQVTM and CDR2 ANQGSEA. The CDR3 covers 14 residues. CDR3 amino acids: CSGGRYDSSYGYTF. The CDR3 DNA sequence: TGCAGCGGCGGAAGATATGACAGCTCCTATGGCTACACCTTC.

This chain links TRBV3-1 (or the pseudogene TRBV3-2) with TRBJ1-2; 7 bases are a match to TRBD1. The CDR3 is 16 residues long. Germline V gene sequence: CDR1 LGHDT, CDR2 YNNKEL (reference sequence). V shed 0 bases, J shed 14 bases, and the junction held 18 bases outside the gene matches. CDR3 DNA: TGTGCCAGCAGCCAAGATCCCGAACAGGGGCGGATGTATCAAACCTTC. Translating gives CASSQDPEQGRMYQTF.